This T cell receptor beta chain is from a study of blood T cell repertoires in COVID-19. Overall study: Some COVID-19 samples were acute and others convalescent; all came from the United States, Italy and Spain. In each case, the material was cDNA or gDNA derived from T cells, B-cell-depleted T cells, or PBMCs.

Methods used by the authors: Reference gene primer amplification in the assay estimated nucleated cell counts. The protocol was immunoSEQ multiplex PCR, while the TCRdb copy is restricted to in-frame clones and leaves out a portion. Clonal size and the V and J genes are those of that table, whereas D and trimming came from the DNA. The sample records around 240,000 clones, 65% to 90% being singletons. This clone is medium-sized by share. This CDR3 contains 13 residues. V was shortened by 1 base and J by 5 bases, with 10 bases between the two germline ends. The germline gives CDR1 SGHNT, CDR2 YYREEE (reference sequence).

This clonotype was obtained from a woman between 45 and 60 years old with acute or convalescent COVID-19. The chain links TRBV5-4 to TRBJ2-7; D might be TRBD1 (5 bases). The sequencing input was peripheral blood. The CDR3 reads CASSLNTGDEQYF. For the CDR3, the DNA is TGTGCCAGCAGCTTGAATACAGGCGACGAGCAGTACTTC.